This T cell receptor beta chain was identified in a study of PD-1 blockade in classical Hodgkin lymphoma. Comment on this clone: Antigen: not known.

The method was immunoSEQ multiplex PCR; TCRdb's version includes in-frame clones alone and lacks a portion of them. The repertoire has around 25,000 clones, around 84% of them found once; the top ten carry 5% to 7.5%. As to time point: cycle 4 day 1 (C4D1), after 5 to 7 weeks of nivolumab. Relapses following autologous stem cell transplantation were seen in all patients, with brentuximab vedotin exposure varying. CDR1 and CDR2 from the germline V gene are SNHLY and FYNNEI. The CDR3 extends over 13 amino acids. General study results and limits: Baseline diversity in complete responders resembled that of newly diagnosed patients.

This clonotype was sampled from a human donor with classical Hodgkin lymphoma. The V gene is TRBV2, the J gene TRBJ1-2; 8 positions match TRBD1. The sample in question was peripheral blood mononuclear cells (PBMCs), obtained before the fourth cycle of nivolumab. CDR3 sequence reads: CDTRTGQNYGYTF. DNA for the CDR3: TGTGATACGAGGACAGGGCAAAACTATGGCTACACCTTC.